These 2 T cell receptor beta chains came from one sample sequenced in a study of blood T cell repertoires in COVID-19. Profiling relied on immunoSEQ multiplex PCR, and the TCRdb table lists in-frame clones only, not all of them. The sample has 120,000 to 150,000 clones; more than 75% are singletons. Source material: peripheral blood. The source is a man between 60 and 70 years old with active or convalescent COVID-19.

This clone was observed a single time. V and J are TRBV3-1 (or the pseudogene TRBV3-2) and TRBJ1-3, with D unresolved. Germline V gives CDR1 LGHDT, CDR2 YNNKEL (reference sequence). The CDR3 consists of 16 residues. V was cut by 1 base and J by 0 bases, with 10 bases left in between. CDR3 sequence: CASSQATLSSGNTIYF. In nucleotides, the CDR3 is TGTGCCAGCAGCCAAGCTACCCTGAGCTCTGGAAACACCATATATTTT.

DNA of the CDR3: TGCGCCAGCAGTAACGGTATGACAGGAGGTTCACCCCTCCACTTT. It yields the protein CASSNGMTGGSPLHF. J is TRBJ1-6 and V is TRBV5-1; weak D call: TRBD1 (6 bases). Trimming removed 5 bases at V and 9 bases at J, with 18 bases between. The CDR3 totals 15 residues. CDR1 and CDR2 (germline): SGHRS, YFSETQ.